This T cell receptor beta chain was observed in a study of radiation and T cells in renal cell carcinoma. About the research overall: Nephrectomy followed 15 Gy stereotactic body radiation by 4 weeks. The study's findings and limits: From baseline, blood top tumor clonotypes peaked at 2 weeks post-radiation.

Time point described: blood 2 weeks post-SBRT. As for treatment: 15 Gy SBRT to primary tumor, nephrectomy 4 weeks later. Serial blood draws occurred at baseline and 2 and 4 weeks post-SBRT. V lost 1 base and J lost 5, with 11 bases in between. Per germline, CDR1 SGHVS and CDR2 FNYEAQ. This CDR3 has 14 amino acids. Only a few counts were recorded for this clone. What it recognizes is unknown. Data came from immunoSEQ multiplex PCR; TCRdb stores just in-frame clones and leaves some out. The table includes 100,000 to 150,000 clones, around 81% detected once. The sequenced sample was blood, obtained from a patient whose treatment included radiotherapy and nephrectomy. The chain joins TRBV7-6 to TRBJ1-1; possibly TRBD1 for D (5 bases). The source is a man in his fifties with renal cell carcinoma. CDR3 sequence: CASSLVPGLTEAFF. For the CDR3, the DNA is TGTGCCAGCAGCTTAGTGCCAGGGCTGACTGAAGCTTTCTTT.